Included here is one T cell receptor beta chain sequence, with context. The sample is drawn from a study of OX40 agonist ivuxolimab in advanced cancers. Study overall: 30% to 40% of patients had received prior checkpoint inhibitor therapy.

The assay was immunoSEQ multiplex PCR, and TCRdb's table has in-frame clones only and misses some. The sample holds about 49,000 clones, 81% seen once. The CDR3 consists of 15 residues. Germline CDR1 is PRHDT and CDR2 is FYEKMQ (reference sequence). The V end was cut by 2 bases, the J end by 1 base, with 11 bases between. The TCR originated in an adult with an advanced solid tumor such as melanoma, head and neck, liver or kidney cancer. The chain carries TRBV13 and TRBJ1-1; possible D gene TRBD1, 5 bases. The material sequenced was CD4+ or CD8+ T cells sorted from blood, taken in a trial of the OX40 agonist ivuxolimab. The CDR3 is CASSLWGDGNTEAFF. In DNA form, the CDR3 reads TGTGCCAGCAGCTTATGGGGGGACGGGAACACTGAAGCTTTCTTT. The whole variable domain, filled in from reference TRBV13 and TRBJ1-1, reads AAGVIQSPRHLIKEKRETATLKCYPIPRHDTVYWYQQGPGQDPQFLISFYEKMQSDKGSIPDRFSAQQFSDYHSELNMSSLELGDSALYFCASSLWGDGNTEAFFGQGTRLTVV.